Included here is one T cell receptor (beta chain) sequence, with context. The antigen is unknown. The same CDR3 arises from other DNA sequences in this sample as well. CD45RO-negative, CCR7-selected cells formed the naive CD8 fraction, which excluded terminally differentiated effector memory CD45RA+ cells. The authors ran the assay at deep level. Data came from immunoSEQ multiplex PCR; TCRdb stores just in-frame clones and leaves some out. The profile covers millions of clones, with roughly 95% appearing a single time and roughly 1% taken by the ten largest. The sample comes from a study of shared clonotypes between healthy human individuals. Study-wide context: Every donor yielded three CD4 naive, three CD4 memory, two CD8 naive and one CD8 memory plate. Overall study findings and caveats: Relative to clonotypes present in all four donors, those not shared had lower generation probabilities. The naive CD4 repertoires of a few donors were compared, and around 4.9% of clonotypes were shared.

This clonotype originated in a man aged 18 to 29 in good health. The sample taken for sequencing was naive CD8+ T cells sorted from blood.

The CDR3 DNA reads as TGCGCCAGCAGCTGGGACAGCTCCTACGAGCAGTACTTC. Its translation: CASSWDSSYEQYF. The chain joins TRBV5-1 to TRBJ2-7; 7 bases are shared with TRBD1. CDR1 is SGHRS, CDR2 YFSETQ, per germline. This CDR3 is 13 amino acids long. Germline trimming cut 3 bases from V and 0 bases from J; bases unmatched to any gene: 0.